This is a list of T cell receptor beta chains from one sample in a study of T-cell memory formation after mild COVID-19. TCRdb passed the 5' RACE reads through MiXCR, listing each CDR3 protein once. The sample yields about 290,000 distinct CDR3 sequences, around a sixth seen once. Sequencing used PBMCs or a T cell subset sorted from them (not recorded which). These receptors were obtained from a young man who had mild COVID-19 (a few samples of this study predate the infection). Cell type and time point are not known. Both conserved end residues are trimmed from each CDR3. The order of the fields is V gene, CDR3 length, J gene, CDR3 protein.

V: TRBV20-1; length: 11; J: TRBJ1-1; CDR3: SAPDRRMTEAF
V: TRBV10-3; length: 12; J: TRBJ1-5; CDR3: AISEDRVGQPQH
V: TRBV11-2; length: 14; J: TRBJ2-5; CDR3: ASSLGQGAYRETQY
V: TRBV4-1; length: 12; J: TRBJ2-1; CDR3: ASSQEGRPNEQF
V: TRBV7-2; length: 12; J: TRBJ1-3; CDR3: ASRVQNTGNTIY
V: TRBV7-2; length: 14; J: TRBJ2-3; CDR3: ASSLAGRIAGDTQY
V: TRBV10-2; length: 11; J: TRBJ2-7; CDR3: ASGVSPVYEQY
V: TRBV24-1; length: 13; J: TRBJ2-1; CDR3: ATAPGTGGTDEQF
V: TRBV6-6; length: 14; J: TRBJ2-5; CDR3: ASSYPRDRLQETQY
V: TRBV6-1; length: 10; J: TRBJ2-2; CDR3: ASRRYSGELF
V: TRBV6-2/TRBV6-3; length: 11; J: TRBJ1-4; CDR3: ASNRDRGEKLF
V: TRBV6-1; length: 13; J: TRBJ2-1; CDR3: ASSKDRDWNNEQF
V: TRBV7-6; length: 17; J: TRBJ1-6; CDR3: ASSLQGRTYSGYNSPLH
V: TRBV5-1; length: 11; J: TRBJ2-7; CDR3: ASSSGTGGEQY
V: TRBV12-5; length: 17; J: TRBJ1-5; CDR3: ASGLVSRGLRVGNQPQH
V: TRBV5-1; length: 15; J: TRBJ1-2; CDR3: ASSLFAASRPNYGYT
V: TRBV5-1; length: 15; J: TRBJ2-6; CDR3: ASSPFRQSSGANVLT
V: TRBV7-2; length: 18; J: TRBJ2-3; CDR3: ASSFTPRTSGGPSTDTQY
V: TRBV9; length: 12; J: TRBJ1-5; CDR3: ASSVGEGYQPQH
V: TRBV5-1; length: 12; J: TRBJ2-3; CDR3: ASSTGDTGVTQY
V: TRBV7-2; length: 17; J: TRBJ1-2; CDR3: ASSFPTGTDKRKGYGYT
V: TRBV10-2; length: 13; J: TRBJ2-7; CDR3: ASSEPGQGRYEQY
V: TRBV25-1; length: 14; J: TRBJ2-6; CDR3: ASSEYISSGANVLT
V: TRBV7-3; length: 15; J: TRBJ2-2; CDR3: ASSDGRGTTNTGELF
V: TRBV7-6; length: 14; J: TRBJ2-1; CDR3: ASSSPAGGGYNEQF
V: TRBV6-5; length: 12; J: TRBJ1-1; CDR3: ASRGDRRNTEAF
V: TRBV6-5; length: 13; J: TRBJ1-5; CDR3: ASSLRQGSNQPQH
V: TRBV5-5; length: 15; J: TRBJ2-3; CDR3: ASSGPAGLAGTDTQY
V: TRBV4-2; length: 13; J: TRBJ2-3; CDR3: ASSQARGSTDTQY
V: TRBV7-2; length: 12; J: TRBJ1-5; CDR3: ASSSRGGNQPQH
V: TRBV9; length: 12; J: TRBJ2-1; CDR3: ASSLQTGFNEQF
V: TRBV15; length: 13; J: TRBJ1-5; CDR3: ATSRGTGGWQPQH
V: TRBV3-1; length: 10; J: TRBJ1-4; CDR3: ASSQQALGLF